This T cell receptor beta chain came from a study of early T cells in non-severe SARS-CoV-2 infection. Study information: Sequencing targeted bulk RNA from unsorted whole blood, leaving chains unpaired. Findings and limits, study-wide: The matching step, a VDJdb search, favored anti-spike CD8 responses and missed private and CD4 specificities.

V was clipped by 2 bases and J by 4 bases, with 16 bases between them. Germline V CDR1 and CDR2: SGHTA, FQGNSA. CDR3 length equals 16 residues. Attachment of unique molecular identifiers to individual cDNA molecules was performed. TCRdb analysed the 5' RACE reads with MiXCR anew, one entry per CDR3 protein. The sample shows 25,000 to 30,000 distinct CDR3 sequences, nearly 4.5% of them seen only once. This clonotype was counted at least ten times. What it binds is not known. This clonotype was obtained from an adult who was a healthcare worker with PCR-confirmed SARS-CoV-2 infection or an uninfected control (not recorded which). This chain links TRBV7-2 with TRBJ2-3; perhaps TRBD2 as D (7 bases). What was sequenced was whole blood. The CDR3 region has the DNA TGTGCCAGCAGCTTACAGTCGGGGGGCCACGCAGATACGCAGTATTTT. Encoded protein: CASSLQSGGHADTQYF.